The rows below give T cell receptor beta chains drawn from one sample of a study of technical replicates of blood from a handful of donors. TCRdb keeps only in-frame clones here, not all; method: immunoSEQ multiplex PCR. Counted here are roughly 60,000 clones, around nine tenths occurring once; the ten biggest clones make up about 5%. Material for sequencing was PBMCs. These receptors came from a human donor in good health. Some clones in this sample may be carry-over from other donors' samples. The conserved cysteine and the conserved F or W are not part of the CDR3 here. Each record gives: D gene, V gene, clone size, J gene, CDR3 protein. The D gene is left open where the match is weak. Clone size, where shown, is once, few, many, or a class for clones that have expanded.

>TRBD1|TRBV5-1|NA|TRBJ1-3
ASSGGQGRNTIY
>NA|TRBV6-6|NA|TRBJ2-5
ASGWTPRETQY
>TRBD2|TRBV4-1|once|TRBJ2-1
ASSRGLASNEQF
>NA|TRBV19|NA|TRBJ2-1
ASSISVTRGFYNEQF
>NA|TRBV23-1|NA|TRBJ2-1
ASSHESYNEQF
>NA|TRBV27|NA|TRBJ1-4
ASSLREGEKLF
>NA|TRBV6-5|once|TRBJ1-1
ASSYGGMGGTEAF
>NA|TRBV29-1|NA|TRBJ1-2
SAERAYSGGYT
>NA|TRBV4-3|once|TRBJ2-2
ASSQEIVQDQIGELF
>TRBD1|TRBV13|NA|TRBJ1-1
ASSSPTGGNTEAF
>TRBD2|TRBV4-2|once|TRBJ2-7
ASSPYVSSGLRAYEQY
>TRBD2|TRBV18|NA|TRBJ2-4
ASSSTGGSTKNIQY
>NA|TRBV5-4|NA|TRBJ2-7
ASSLEFRTEDEQY
>NA|TRBV6-6|once|TRBJ2-7
ASGNGGPYEQY
>TRBD2|TRBV5-1|NA|TRBJ2-5
ASSSGLAGGRVRETQY
>TRBD1|TRBV9|NA|TRBJ2-7
ASSEQGSGEQY
>NA|TRBV18|NA|TRBJ1-3
ASSPPGATGNTIY
>TRBD1|TRBV6-5|NA|TRBJ1-3
ASSYGGQGYNTIY
>NA|TRBV6-6|NA|TRBJ2-7
ASREGTYEQY
>NA|TRBV2|few|TRBJ2-2
ASNRVPANTGELF
>TRBD2|TRBV27|NA|TRBJ2-7
ASSLGEGPYYEQY
>TRBD1|TRBV11-1|NA|TRBJ1-1
ASSFDRDRGQPNTEAF
>NA|TRBV18|NA|TRBJ2-5
ASSPPGLSETQY
>NA|TRBV5-5|NA|TRBJ2-3
ASSLGPSTDTQY
>NA|TRBV7-2|NA|TRBJ2-1
ASSPTTSGNEQF
>TRBD2|TRBV7-2|NA|TRBJ2-7
ASSLVRLAGSYEQY
>NA|TRBV15|NA|TRBJ2-7
ATSRDRVYEQY
>TRBD2|TRBV29-1|NA|TRBJ2-7
SLFRTSFLFSYEQY
>NA|TRBV7-6|NA|TRBJ2-7
ASSLEWGSHEQY
>NA|TRBV9|NA|TRBJ2-1
ASSVVPRLDGQF
>NA|TRBV5-4|once|TRBJ2-1
ASRPGSYNEQF
>TRBD1|TRBV5-6|NA|TRBJ1-2
ASSLPTGSNYGYT
>TRBD2|TRBV11-2|NA|TRBJ2-7
ASSLEAGGAYEQY
>NA|TRBV4-2|NA|TRBJ1-4
ASSQEGGDEKLF
>TRBD1|TRBV13|NA|TRBJ2-1
ASSQKRQGSYNEQF
>NA|TRBV6-5|NA|TRBJ2-7
ASSGRGGEQY
>NA|TRBV14|NA|TRBJ2-1
ASSERLGGRGYEQF
>NA|TRBV2|NA|TRBJ1-1
ASSERRTPTEAF
>NA|TRBV2|NA|TRBJ2-3
ASKRDTQY
>TRBD1|TRBV7-2|NA|TRBJ2-1
ASSDRDRGKF
>NA|TRBV6-1|NA|TRBJ2-7
ASKGEY
>TRBD2|TRBV7-6|NA|TRBJ2-7
ASETSGTNCHEQY
>NA|TRBV5-5|NA|TRBJ1-2
ASSLGGIPNYGYT
>NA|TRBV7-2|NA|TRBJ1-2
ASSLDMPVDGYT
>TRBD2|TRBV7-2|few|TRBJ2-7
ASSLEGGYYEQY
>TRBD1|TRBV9|NA|TRBJ1-1
ASSAGTGKGNTEAF
>NA|TRBV18|NA|TRBJ1-3
ASSVDSSGNTIY